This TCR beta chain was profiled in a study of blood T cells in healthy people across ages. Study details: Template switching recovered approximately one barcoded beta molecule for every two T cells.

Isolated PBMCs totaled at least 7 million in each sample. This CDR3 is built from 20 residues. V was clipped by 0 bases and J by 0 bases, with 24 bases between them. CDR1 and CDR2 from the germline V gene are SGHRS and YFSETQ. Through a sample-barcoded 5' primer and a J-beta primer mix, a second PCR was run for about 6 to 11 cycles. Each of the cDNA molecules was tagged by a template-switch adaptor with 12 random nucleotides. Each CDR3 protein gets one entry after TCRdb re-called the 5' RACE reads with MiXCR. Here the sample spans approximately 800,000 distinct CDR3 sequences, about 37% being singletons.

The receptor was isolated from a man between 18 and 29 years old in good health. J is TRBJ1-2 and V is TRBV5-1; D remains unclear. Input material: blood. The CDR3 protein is CASSLGPFPAKTSTNYGYTF. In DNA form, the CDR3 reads TGCGCCAGCAGCTTGGGTCCCTTCCCAGCCAAGACGTCCACTAACTATGGCTACACCTTC.